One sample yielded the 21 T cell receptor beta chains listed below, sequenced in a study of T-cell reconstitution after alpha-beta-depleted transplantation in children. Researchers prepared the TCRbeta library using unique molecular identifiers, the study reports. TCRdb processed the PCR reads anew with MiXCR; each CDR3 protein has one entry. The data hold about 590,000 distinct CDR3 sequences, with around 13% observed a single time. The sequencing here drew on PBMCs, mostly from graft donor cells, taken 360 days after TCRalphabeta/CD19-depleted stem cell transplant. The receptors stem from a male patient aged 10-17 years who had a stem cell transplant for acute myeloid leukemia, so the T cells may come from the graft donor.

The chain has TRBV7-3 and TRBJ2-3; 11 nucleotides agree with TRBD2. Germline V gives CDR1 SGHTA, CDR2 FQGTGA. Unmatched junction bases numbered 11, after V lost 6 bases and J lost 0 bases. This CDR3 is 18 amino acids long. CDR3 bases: TGTGCCAGCAGTTCCGGGACTAGCGGAAAATCTAGCACAGATACGCAGTATTTT. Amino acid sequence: CASSSGTSGKSSTDTQYF.

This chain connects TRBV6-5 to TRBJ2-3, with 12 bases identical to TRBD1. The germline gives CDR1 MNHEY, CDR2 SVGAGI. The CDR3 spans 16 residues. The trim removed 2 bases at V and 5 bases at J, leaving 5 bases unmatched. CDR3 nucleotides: TGTGCCAGCAGTTACCCCGGGACAGGGGGCGAAGATACGCAGTATTTT. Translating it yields CASSYPGTGGEDTQYF.

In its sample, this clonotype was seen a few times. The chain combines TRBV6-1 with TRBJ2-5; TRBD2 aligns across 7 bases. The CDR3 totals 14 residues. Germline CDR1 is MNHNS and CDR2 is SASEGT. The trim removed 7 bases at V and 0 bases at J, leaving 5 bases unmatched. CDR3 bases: TGTGCCAGCAAACTAGCGTTGTACCAAGAGACCCAGTACTTC. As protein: CASKLALYQETQYF.

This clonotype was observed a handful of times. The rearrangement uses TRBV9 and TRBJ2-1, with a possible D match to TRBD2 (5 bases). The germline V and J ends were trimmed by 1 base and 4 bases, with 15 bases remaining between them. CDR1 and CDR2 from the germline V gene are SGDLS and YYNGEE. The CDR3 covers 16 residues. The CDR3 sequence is CASSVLVGVSYNEQFF. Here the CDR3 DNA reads TGTGCCAGCAGCGTATTGGTGGGAGTAAGTTACAATGAGCAGTTCTTC.

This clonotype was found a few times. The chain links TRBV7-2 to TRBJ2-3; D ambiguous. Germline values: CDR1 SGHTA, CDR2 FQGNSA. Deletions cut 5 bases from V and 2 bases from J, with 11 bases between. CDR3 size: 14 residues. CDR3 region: CASSQGPDTDTQYF. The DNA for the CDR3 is TGTGCCAGCAGCCAAGGACCAGACACAGATACGCAGTATTTT. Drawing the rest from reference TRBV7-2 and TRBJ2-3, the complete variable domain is GAGVSQSPSNKVTEKGKDVELRCDPISGHTALYWYRQSLGQGLEFLIYFQGNSAPDKSGLPSDRFSAERTGGSVSTLTIQRTQQEDSAVYLCASSQGPDTDTQYFGPGTRLTVL.

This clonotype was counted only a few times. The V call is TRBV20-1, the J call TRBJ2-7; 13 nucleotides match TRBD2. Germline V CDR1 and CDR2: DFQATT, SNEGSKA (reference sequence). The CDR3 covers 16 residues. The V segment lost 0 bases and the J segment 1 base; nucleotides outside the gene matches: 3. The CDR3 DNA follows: TGCAGTGCTAGAGATCAGACTAGCGGGAGGTCCTACGAGCAGTACTTC. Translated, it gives CSARDQTSGRSYEQYF.

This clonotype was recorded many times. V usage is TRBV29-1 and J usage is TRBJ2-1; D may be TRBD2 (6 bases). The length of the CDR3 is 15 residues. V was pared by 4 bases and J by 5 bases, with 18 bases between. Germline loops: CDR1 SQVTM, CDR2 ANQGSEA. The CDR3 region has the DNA TGCAGCGTTGTTGCGGTGGGAGGCCCCAACAATGAGCAGTTCTTC. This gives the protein CSVVAVGGPNNEQFF.

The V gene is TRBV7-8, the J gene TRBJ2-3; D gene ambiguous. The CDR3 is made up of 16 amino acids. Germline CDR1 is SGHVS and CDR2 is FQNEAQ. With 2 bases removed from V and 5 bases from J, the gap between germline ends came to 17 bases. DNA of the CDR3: TGTGCCAGCAGCTTATTCGGTTTGGCGGTGGTAGATACGCAGTATTTT. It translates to CASSLFGLAVVDTQYF.

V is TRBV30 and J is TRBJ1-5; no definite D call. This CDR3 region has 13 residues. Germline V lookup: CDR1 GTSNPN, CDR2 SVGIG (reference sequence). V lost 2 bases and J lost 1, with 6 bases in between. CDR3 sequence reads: CAWSLDSNQPQHF. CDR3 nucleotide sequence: TGTGCCTGGAGTCTGGACAGCAATCAGCCCCAGCATTTT.

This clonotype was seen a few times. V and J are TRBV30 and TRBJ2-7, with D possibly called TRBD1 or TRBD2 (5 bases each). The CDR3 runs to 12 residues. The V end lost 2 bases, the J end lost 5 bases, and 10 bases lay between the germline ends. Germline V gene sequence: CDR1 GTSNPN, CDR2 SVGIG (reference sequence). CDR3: CAWSKGTHEQYF. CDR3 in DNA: TGTGCCTGGAGTAAGGGGACCCACGAGCAGTACTTC.

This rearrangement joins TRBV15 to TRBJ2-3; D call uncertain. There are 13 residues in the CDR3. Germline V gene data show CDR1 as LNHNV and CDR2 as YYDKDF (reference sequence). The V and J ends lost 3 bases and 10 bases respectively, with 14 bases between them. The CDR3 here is CATSSPGPAAQYF. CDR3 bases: TGTGCCACCAGCAGTCCCGGGCCGGCCGCGCAGTATTTT.

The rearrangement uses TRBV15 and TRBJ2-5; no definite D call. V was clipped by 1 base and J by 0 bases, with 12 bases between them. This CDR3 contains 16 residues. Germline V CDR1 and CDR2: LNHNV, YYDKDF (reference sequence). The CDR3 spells CATSRARTVNQETQYF. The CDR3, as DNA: TGTGCCACCAGCAGAGCCCGGACCGTTAACCAAGAGACCCAGTACTTC.

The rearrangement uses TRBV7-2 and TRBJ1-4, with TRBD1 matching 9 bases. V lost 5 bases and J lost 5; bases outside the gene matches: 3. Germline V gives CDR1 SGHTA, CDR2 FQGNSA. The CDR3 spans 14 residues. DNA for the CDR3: TGTGCCAGCAGCCCAGGACAGGGGAATGAAAAACTGTTTTTT. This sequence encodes CASSPGQGNEKLFF.

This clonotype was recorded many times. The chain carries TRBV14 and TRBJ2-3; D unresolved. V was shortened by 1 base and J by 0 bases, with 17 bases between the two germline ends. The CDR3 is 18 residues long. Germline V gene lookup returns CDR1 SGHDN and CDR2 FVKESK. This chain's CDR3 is CASSQVKGRRTSTDTQYF. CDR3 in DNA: TGTGCCAGCAGCCAAGTGAAAGGTCGCCGTACTAGCACAGATACGCAGTATTTT.

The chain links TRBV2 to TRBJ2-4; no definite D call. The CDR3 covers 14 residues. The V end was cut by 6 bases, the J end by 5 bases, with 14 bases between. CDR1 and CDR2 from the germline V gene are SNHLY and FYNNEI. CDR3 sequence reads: CASRNPPRQNIQYF. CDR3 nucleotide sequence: TGTGCCAGCAGGAACCCCCCCAGACAAAACATTCAGTACTTC.

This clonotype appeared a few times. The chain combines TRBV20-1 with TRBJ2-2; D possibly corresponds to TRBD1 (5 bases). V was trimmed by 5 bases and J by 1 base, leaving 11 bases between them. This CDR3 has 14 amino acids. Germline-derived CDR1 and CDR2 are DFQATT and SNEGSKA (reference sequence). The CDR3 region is CSAPRRGNTGELFF. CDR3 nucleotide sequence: TGCAGTGCTCCCAGAAGGGGGAACACCGGGGAGCTGTTTTTT.

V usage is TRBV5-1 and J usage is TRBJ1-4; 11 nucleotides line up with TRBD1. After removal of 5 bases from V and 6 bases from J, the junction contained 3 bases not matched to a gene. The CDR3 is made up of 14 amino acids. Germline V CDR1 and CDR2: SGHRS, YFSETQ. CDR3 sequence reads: CASSLDRGHEKLFF. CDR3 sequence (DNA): TGCGCCAGCAGTCTGGACAGGGGGCATGAAAAACTGTTTTTT.

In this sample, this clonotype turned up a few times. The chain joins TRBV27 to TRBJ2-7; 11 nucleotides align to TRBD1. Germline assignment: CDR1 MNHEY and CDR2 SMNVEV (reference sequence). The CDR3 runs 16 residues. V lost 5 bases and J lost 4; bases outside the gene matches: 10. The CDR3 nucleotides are TGTGCCAGCAGTGAGCTAGGGACAGGGGGTTGGTACGAGCAGTACTTC. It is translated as CASSELGTGGWYEQYF.

The CDR3, as DNA: TGTGCCAGCAGCTTACCAGGCCACTATGGCTACACCTTC. Translating gives CASSLPGHYGYTF. The chain employs TRBV7-9 and TRBJ1-2; D is unresolved. The CDR3 covers 13 residues. V lost 2 bases and J lost 3, with 7 bases in between. Germline-derived CDR1 and CDR2 are SEHNR and FQNEAQ (reference sequence).

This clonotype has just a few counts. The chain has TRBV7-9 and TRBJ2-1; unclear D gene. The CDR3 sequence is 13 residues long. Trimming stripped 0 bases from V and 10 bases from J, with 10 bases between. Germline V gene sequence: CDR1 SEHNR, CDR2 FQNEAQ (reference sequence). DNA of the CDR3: TGTGCCAGCAGCTTAGCCCATCAGTTCGAGCAGTTCTTC. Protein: CASSLAHQFEQFF.

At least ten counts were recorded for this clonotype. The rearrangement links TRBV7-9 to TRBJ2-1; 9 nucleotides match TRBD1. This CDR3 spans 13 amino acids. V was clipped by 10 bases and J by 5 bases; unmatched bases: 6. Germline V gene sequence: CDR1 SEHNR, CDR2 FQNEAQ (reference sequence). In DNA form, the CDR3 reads TGTGCCACTGCGGGACAGGGCGACAATGAGCAGTTCTTC. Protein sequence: CATAGQGDNEQFF.